This T cell receptor beta chain was sequenced during a study of shared clonotypes between healthy human individuals. For every subset, genomic DNA was evenly distributed across several immunoSEQ plates. The sequencing of unsorted PBMC DNA took place on ten immunoSEQ deep assay plates. Generated by immunoSEQ multiplex PCR, the TCRdb table keeps only in-frame clones and is missing some. The data contain about 470,000 clones, roughly 77% of them singletons. The V gene end was trimmed by 6 bases and the J gene end by 4 bases; junction bases not matched to a gene: 12. The V gene's germline CDR1 is SGHNT and CDR2 YENEEA. The CDR3 has 15 amino acids.

This sequence was found in a woman aged 40 to 55 in good health. Some clones in this sample may be carry-over from other donors' samples. V is TRBV11-3 and J is TRBJ2-7; 7 positions agree with TRBD1. Specimen: PBMCs. The CDR3 reads CASRTDRDRPYEQYF. CDR3 sequence (DNA): TGTGCCAGCAGAACCGACCGGGACAGACCTTACGAGCAGTACTTC. The variable domain in full, completed from reference TRBV11-3 and TRBJ2-7, reads EAGVVQSPRYKIIEKKQPVAFWCNPISGHNTLYWYLQNLGQGPELLIRYENEEAVDDSQLPKDRFSAERLKGVDSTLKIQPAELGDSAVYLCASRTDRDRPYEQYFGPGTRLTVT.